A selection of T cell receptor beta chains follows, all from one sample in a study of OX40 agonist ivuxolimab in advanced cancers. Method: immunoSEQ multiplex PCR; TCRdb's copy keeps in-frame clones and lacks some. The sample has 73,000 or so clones; under 90% are singletons. The material sequenced was CD4+ or CD8+ T cells sorted from blood, taken in a trial of the OX40 agonist ivuxolimab. Receptors originate from an adult with an advanced solid tumor such as melanoma, head and neck, liver or kidney cancer. The CDR3 runs from the conserved cysteine through the conserved F or W. A D gene is named only where the DNA matches it firmly.

CDR3: CSALPGLGNGYTF; J: TRBJ1-2; length: 13; D: NA; V: TRBV29-1
CDR3: CASSQGGVGNQPQHF; J: TRBJ1-5; length: 15; D: NA; V: TRBV4-1
CDR3: CASSVSGTGGTEAFF; J: TRBJ1-1; length: 15; D: TRBD1; V: TRBV9
CDR3: CASSPLEETQYF; J: TRBJ2-5; length: 12; D: NA; V: TRBV18
CDR3: CASSLEAWESKNIQYF; J: TRBJ2-4; length: 16; D: NA; V: TRBV7-2
CDR3: CASSLTEGDGYTF; J: TRBJ1-2; length: 13; D: NA; V: TRBV11-3
CDR3: CASRGTGANYGYTF; J: TRBJ1-2; length: 14; D: TRBD1; V: TRBV2
CDR3: CASSIGPTSYYEQYF; J: TRBJ2-7; length: 15; D: NA; V: TRBV19
CDR3: CAIKPGDNQPQHF; J: TRBJ1-5; length: 13; D: NA; V: TRBV10-3
CDR3: CASSLSDNSNQPQHF; J: TRBJ1-5; length: 15; D: NA; V: TRBV5-5
CDR3: CASSRTGTHNEQFF; J: TRBJ2-1; length: 14; D: NA; V: TRBV2
CDR3: CAISESIRQDYGYTF; J: TRBJ1-2; length: 15; D: NA; V: TRBV10-3
CDR3: CASSVVPQLGTDTQYF; J: TRBJ2-3; length: 16; D: NA; V: TRBV9
CDR3: CASSQEDSSTDTQYF; J: TRBJ2-3; length: 15; D: NA; V: TRBV4-2
CDR3: CASSPDGDSPQHF; J: TRBJ1-5; length: 13; D: TRBD1; V: TRBV18
CDR3: CASSPSRGTGGIAYEQYF; J: TRBJ2-7; length: 18; D: TRBD1; V: TRBV7-2
CDR3: CASSPRQGRGTEAFF; J: TRBJ1-1; length: 15; D: TRBD1; V: TRBV5-1
CDR3: CASPLRDSGANVLTF; J: TRBJ2-6; length: 15; D: NA; V: TRBV7-9
CDR3: CASSRGTAHNEQFF; J: TRBJ2-1; length: 14; D: TRBD1; V: TRBV28
CDR3: CASSRGQGVTNTGELFF; J: TRBJ2-2; length: 17; D: NA; V: TRBV5-4
CDR3: CASSLSIEEQYF; J: TRBJ2-7; length: 12; D: NA; V: TRBV7-9
CDR3: CASSPRLGGTYEQYF; J: TRBJ2-7; length: 15; D: NA; V: TRBV6-6